This entry describes one T cell receptor beta chain. Its specificity is not known. Axillary draining lymph nodes of breast cancer patients supplied the node samples. TCRdb reanalysed the multiplex PCR reads using MiXCR and keeps one entry per CDR3 protein. The table records more than 200,000 distinct CDR3 sequences, less than 40% of them present only once. The data originate from a study of breast tumors, draining lymph nodes, adjacent tissues. Study conclusions and caveats: That most tumor T cells come from lymph nodes remained unproven. Compared with lymph nodes, tumors were less diverse; compared with nontumor tissue, more.

The germline gives CDR1 LNHDA, CDR2 SQIVND (reference sequence). The V segment lost 5 bases and the J segment 11 bases; nucleotides outside the gene matches: 9. This CDR3 comprises 13 residues. This sequence joins TRBV19 and TRBJ1-5; the match to TRBD1 covers 7 bases. Sequenced: axillary lymph node tissue. The source is a female donor with breast cancer. Some clones in this sample may be carry-over from other donors' samples. DNA of the CDR3: TGTGCCAGTAGTCGACAGGGTATAGAGACCCAGCATTTT. This gives the protein CASSRQGIETQHF.